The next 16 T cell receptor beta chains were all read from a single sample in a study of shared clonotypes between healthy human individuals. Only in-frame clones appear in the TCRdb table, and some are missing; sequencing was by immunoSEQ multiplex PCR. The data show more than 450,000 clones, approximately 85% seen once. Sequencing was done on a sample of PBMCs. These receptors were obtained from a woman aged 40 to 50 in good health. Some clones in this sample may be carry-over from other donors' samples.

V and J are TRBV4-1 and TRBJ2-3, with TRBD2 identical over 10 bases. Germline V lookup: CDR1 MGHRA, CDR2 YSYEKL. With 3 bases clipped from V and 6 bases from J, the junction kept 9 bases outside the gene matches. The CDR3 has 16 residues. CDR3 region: CASSQRASGGSDTQYF. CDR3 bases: TGCGCCAGCAGCCAGAGGGCTAGCGGGGGTTCTGATACGCAGTATTTT.

CDR3 protein: CASSPPARLAERGDTQYF. The DNA for the CDR3 is TGTGCCAGCAGCCCCCCGGCACGACTAGCGGAGCGGGGGGATACGCAGTATTTT. The gene calls are TRBV7-9 and TRBJ2-3; the match to TRBD2 covers 9 bases. Germline V gene lookup returns CDR1 SEHNR and CDR2 FQNEAQ (reference sequence). V shed 5 bases and J 6 bases; nucleotides not matched to a gene: 18. This CDR3 contains 18 residues. Drawing the rest from reference TRBV7-9 and TRBJ2-3, the complete variable domain is DTGVSQNPRHKITKRGQNVTFRCDPISEHNRLYWYRQTLGQGPEFLTYFQNEAQLEKSRLLSDRFSAERPKGSFSTLEIQRTEQGDSAMYLCASSPPARLAERGDTQYFGPGTRLTVL.

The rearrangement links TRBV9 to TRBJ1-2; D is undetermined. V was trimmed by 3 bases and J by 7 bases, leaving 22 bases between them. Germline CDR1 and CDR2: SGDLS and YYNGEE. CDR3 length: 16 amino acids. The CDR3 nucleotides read TGTGCCAGCAGCGAGGTGAATTTGCAGGTACCTCCTGGCTACACCTTC. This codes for CASSEVNLQVPPGYTF.

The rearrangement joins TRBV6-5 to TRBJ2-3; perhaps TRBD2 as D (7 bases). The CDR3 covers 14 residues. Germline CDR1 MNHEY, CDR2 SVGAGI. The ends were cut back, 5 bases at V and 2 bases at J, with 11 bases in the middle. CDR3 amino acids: CASSRRGLTDTQYF. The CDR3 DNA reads TGTGCCAGCAGTAGGCGGGGGCTCACAGATACGCAGTATTTT.

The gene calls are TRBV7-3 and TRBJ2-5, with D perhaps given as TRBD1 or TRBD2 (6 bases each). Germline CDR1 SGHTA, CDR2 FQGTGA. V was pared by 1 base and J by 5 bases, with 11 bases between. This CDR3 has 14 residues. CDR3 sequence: CASSLNREEETQYF. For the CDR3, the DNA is TGTGCCAGCAGCTTAAACAGGGAGGAGGAGACCCAGTACTTC.

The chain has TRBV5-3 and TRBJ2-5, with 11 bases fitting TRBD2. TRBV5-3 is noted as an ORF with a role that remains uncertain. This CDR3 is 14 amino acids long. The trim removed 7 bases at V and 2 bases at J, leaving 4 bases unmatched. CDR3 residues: CARGTSGTQETQYF. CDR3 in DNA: TGTGCCAGAGGGACTAGCGGAACACAAGAGACCCAGTACTTC.

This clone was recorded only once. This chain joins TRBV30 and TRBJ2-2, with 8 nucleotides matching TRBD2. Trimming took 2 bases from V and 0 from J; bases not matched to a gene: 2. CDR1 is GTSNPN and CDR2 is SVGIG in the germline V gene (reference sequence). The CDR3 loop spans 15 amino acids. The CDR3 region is CAWSPGLANTGELFF. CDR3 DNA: TGTGCCTGGAGTCCGGGACTAGCGAACACCGGGGAGCTGTTTTTT.

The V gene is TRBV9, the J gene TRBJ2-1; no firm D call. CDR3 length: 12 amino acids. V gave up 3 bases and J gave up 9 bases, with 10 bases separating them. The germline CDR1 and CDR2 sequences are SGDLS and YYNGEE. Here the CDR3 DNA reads TGTGCCAGCAGCGATTGGTCAGGTGAGCAGTTCTTC. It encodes CASSDWSGEQFF.

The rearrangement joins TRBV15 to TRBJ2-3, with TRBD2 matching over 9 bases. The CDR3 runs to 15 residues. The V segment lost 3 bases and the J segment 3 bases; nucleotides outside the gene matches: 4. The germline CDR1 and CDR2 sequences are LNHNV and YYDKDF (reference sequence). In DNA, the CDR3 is TGTGCCACCAGCAGGGCGGGACTAGCAACAGATACGCAGTATTTT. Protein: CATSRAGLATDTQYF.

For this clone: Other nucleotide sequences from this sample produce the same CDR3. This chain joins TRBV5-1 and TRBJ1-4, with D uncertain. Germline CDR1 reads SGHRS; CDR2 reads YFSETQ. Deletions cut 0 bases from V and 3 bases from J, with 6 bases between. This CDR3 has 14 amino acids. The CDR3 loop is CASSLGASNEKLFF. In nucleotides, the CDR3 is TGCGCCAGCAGCTTGGGTGCCTCTAATGAAAAACTGTTTTTT.

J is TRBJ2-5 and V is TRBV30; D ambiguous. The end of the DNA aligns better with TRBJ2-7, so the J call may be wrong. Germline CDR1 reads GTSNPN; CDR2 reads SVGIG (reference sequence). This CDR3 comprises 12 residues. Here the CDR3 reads CAWGRHLYEQYF. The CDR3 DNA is TGTGCCTGGGGTCGACACCTCTACGAGCAGTACTTC.

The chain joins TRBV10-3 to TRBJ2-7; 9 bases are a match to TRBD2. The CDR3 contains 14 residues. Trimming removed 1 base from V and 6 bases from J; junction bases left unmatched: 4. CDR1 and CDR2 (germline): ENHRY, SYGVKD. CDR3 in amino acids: CAISEYGLASEQYF. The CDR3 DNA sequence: TGTGCCATCAGTGAGTATGGACTAGCGAGCGAGCAGTACTTC.

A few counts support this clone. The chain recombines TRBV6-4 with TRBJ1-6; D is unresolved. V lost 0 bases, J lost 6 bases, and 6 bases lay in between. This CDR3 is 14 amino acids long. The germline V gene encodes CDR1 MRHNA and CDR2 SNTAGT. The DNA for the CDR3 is TGTGCCAGCAGTGACTCGCGGCCTAATTCACCCCTCCACTTT. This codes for CASSDSRPNSPLHF.

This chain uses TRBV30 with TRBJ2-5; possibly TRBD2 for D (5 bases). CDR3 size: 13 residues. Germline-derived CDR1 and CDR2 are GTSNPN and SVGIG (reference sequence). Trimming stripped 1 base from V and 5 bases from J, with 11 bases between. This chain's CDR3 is CAWSGTSWETQYF. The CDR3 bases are TGTGCCTGGAGTGGAACTAGTTGGGAGACCCAGTACTTC. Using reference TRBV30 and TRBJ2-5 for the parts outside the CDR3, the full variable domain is SQTIHQWPATLVQPVGSPLSLECTVEGTSNPNLYWYRQAAGRGLQLLFYSVGIGQISSEVPQNLSASRPQDRQFILSSKKLLLSDSGFYLCAWSGTSWETQYFGPGTRLLVL.

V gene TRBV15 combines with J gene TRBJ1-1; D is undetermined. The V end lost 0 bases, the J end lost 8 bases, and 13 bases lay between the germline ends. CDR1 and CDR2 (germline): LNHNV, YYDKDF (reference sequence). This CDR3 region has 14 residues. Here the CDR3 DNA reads TGTGCCACCAGCAGAGATGGTAGGGCTGAGGAAGCTTTCTTT. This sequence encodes CATSRDGRAEEAFF.

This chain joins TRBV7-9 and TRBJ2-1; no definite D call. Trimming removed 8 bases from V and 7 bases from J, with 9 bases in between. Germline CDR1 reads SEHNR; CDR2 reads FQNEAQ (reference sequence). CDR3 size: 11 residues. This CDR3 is CASESRNEQFF. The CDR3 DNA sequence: TGTGCCAGCGAAAGCCGGAATGAGCAGTTCTTC.